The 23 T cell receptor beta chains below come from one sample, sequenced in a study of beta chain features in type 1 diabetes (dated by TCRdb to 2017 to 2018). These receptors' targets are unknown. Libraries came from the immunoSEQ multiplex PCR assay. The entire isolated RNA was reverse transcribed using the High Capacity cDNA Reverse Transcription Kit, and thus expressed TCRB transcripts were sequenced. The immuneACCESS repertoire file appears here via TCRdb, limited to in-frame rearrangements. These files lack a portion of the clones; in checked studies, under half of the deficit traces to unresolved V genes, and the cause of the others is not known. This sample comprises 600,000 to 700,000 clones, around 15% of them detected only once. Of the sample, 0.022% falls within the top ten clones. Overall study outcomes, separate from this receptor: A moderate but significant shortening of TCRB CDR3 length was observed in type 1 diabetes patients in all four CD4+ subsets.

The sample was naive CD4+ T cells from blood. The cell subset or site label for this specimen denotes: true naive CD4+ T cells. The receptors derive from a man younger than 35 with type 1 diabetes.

This chain's CDR3 is CASSMTGGSYEQYF. The CDR3 nucleotides read TGCGCCAGCAGCATGACAGGGGGGTCATACGAGCAGTACTTC. The chain links TRBV5-1 to TRBJ2-7; 9 nucleotides line up with TRBD1. V shed 4 bases and J 4 bases; nucleotides not matched to a gene: 6. CDR3 length: 14 residues. The V gene's germline CDR1 is SGHRS and CDR2 YFSETQ. Looking up the rest from reference TRBV5-1 and TRBJ2-7 gives the full variable domain: KAGVTQTPRYLIKTRGQQVTLSCSPISGHRSVSWYQQTPGQGLQFLFEYFSETQRNKGNFPGRFSGRQFSNSRSEMNVSTLELGDSALYLCASSMTGGSYEQYFGPGTRLTVT.

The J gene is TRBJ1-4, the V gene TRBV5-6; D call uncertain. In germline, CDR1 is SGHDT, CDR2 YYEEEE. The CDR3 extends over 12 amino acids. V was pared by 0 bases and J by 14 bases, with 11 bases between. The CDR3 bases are TGTGCCAGCAGCTTGGAAGTCGGAGGGCTGTTTTTT. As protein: CASSLEVGGLFF.

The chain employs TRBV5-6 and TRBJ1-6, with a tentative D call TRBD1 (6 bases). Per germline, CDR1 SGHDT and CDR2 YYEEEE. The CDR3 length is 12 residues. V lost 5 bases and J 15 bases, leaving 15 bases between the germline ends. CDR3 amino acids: CASSSDSRVLHF. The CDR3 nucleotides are TGTGCCAGCAGTTCGGACAGTCGGGTCCTCCACTTT. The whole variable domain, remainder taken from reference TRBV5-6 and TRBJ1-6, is DAGVTQSPTHLIKTRGQQVTLRCSPKSGHDTVSWYQQALGQGPQFIFQYYEEEERQRGNFPDRFSGHQFPNYSSELNVNALLLGDSALYLCASSSDSRVLHFGNGTRLTVT.

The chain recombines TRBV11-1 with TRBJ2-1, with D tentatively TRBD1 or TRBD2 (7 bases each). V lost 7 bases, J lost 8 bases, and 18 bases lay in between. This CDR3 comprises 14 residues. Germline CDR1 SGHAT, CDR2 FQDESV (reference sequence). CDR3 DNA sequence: TGTGCCAGCACCCAGGGGGGGCTAGGCGATGAGCAGTTCTTC. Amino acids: CASTQGGLGDEQFF.

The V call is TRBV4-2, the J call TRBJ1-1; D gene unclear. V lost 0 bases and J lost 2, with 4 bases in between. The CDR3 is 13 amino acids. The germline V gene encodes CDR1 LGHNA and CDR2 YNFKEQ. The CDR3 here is CASSQDSNTEAFF. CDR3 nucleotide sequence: TGTGCCAGCAGCCAAGACAGTAACACTGAAGCTTTCTTT.

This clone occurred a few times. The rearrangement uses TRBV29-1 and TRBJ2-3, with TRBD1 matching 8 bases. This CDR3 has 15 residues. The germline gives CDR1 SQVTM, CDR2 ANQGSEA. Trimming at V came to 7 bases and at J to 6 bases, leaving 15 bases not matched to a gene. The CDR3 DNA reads TGCAGCGCTGATGTTCAGGGGGCGGAGGGGGATACGCAGTATTTT. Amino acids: CSADVQGAEGDTQYF.

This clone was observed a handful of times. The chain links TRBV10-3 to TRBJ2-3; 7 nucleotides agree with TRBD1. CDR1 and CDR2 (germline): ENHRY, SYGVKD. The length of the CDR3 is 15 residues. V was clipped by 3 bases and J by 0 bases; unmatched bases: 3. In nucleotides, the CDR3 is TGTGCCATCAGTGATGGACAGGCGAGCACAGATACGCAGTATTTT. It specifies CAISDGQASTDTQYF.

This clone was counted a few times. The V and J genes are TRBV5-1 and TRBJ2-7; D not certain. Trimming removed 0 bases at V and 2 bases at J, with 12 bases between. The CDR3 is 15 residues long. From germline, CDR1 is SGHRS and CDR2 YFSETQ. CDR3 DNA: TGCGCCAGCAGCTTGGAGGGTGGAGCTCCCTACGAGCAGTACTTC. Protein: CASSLEGGAPYEQYF.

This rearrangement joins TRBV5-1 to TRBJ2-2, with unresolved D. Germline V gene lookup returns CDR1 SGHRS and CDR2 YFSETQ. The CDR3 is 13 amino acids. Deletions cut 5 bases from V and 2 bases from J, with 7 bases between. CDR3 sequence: CASRRVNTGELFF. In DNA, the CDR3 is TGCGCCAGCAGACGAGTAAACACCGGGGAGCTGTTTTTT.

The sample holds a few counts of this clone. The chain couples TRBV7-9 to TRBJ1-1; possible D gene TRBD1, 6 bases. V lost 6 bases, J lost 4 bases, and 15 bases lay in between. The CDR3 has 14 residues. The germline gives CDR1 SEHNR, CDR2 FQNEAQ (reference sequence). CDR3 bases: TGTGCCAGCAGTACGGCAGGGGCGCGCACTGAAGCTTTCTTT. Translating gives CASSTAGARTEAFF.

The CDR3 DNA reads TGTGCCGAACAGGGGGCGAATAATGAAAAACTGTTTTTT. This sequence encodes CAEQGANNEKLFF. The V call is TRBV30, the J call TRBJ1-4; 9 bases map to TRBD1. CDR1 and CDR2 from the germline V gene are GTSNPN and SVGIG (reference sequence). V shed 8 bases and J 4 bases; nucleotides not matched to a gene: 5. This CDR3 is built from 13 residues.

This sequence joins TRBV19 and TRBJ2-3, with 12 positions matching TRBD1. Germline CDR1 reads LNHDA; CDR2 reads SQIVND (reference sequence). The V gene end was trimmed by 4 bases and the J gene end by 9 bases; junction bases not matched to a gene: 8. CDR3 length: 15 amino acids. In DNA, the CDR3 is TGTGCCAGTAGTACTTCGGGACAGGGGGCCGTCACGCAGTATTTT. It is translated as CASSTSGQGAVTQYF. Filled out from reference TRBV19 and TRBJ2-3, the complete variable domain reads DGGITQSPKYLFRKEGQNVTLSCEQNLNHDAMYWYRQDPGQGLRLIYYSQIVNDFQKGDIAEGYSVSREKKESFPLTVTSAQKNPTAFYLCASSTSGQGAVTQYFGPGTRLTVL.

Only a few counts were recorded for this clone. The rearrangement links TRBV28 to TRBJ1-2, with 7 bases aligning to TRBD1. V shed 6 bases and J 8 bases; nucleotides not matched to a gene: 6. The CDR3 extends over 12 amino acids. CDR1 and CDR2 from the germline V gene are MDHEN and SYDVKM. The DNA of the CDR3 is TGTGCCAGCAGACCGGGACAGTGGGGCTACACCTTC. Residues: CASRPGQWGYTF.

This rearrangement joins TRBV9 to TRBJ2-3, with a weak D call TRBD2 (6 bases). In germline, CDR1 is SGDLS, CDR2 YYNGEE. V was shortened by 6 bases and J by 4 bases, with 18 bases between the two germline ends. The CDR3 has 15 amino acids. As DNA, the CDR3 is TGTGCCAGCACCTTTAGCGGTATCACGGCAGATACGCAGTATTTT. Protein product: CASTFSGITADTQYF. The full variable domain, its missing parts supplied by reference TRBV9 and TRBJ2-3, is DSGVTQTPKHLITATGQRVTLRCSPRSGDLSVYWYQQSLDQGLQFLIQYYNGEERAKGNILERFSAQQFPDLHSELNLSSLELGDSALYFCASTFSGITADTQYFGPGTRLTVL.

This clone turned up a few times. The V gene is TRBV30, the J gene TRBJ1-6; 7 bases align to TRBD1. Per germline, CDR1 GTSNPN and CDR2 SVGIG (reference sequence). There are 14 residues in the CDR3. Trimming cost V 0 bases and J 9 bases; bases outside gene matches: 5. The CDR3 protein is CAWSVHRGASPLHF. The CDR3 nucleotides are TGTGCCTGGAGTGTACACAGGGGCGCTTCACCCCTCCACTTT.

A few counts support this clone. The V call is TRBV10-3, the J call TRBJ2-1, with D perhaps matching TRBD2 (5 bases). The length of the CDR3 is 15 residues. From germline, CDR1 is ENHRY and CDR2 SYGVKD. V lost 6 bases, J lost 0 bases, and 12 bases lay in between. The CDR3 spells CAIRTTGSSYNEQFF. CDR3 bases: TGTGCCATCAGGACAACGGGAAGCTCCTACAATGAGCAGTTCTTC.

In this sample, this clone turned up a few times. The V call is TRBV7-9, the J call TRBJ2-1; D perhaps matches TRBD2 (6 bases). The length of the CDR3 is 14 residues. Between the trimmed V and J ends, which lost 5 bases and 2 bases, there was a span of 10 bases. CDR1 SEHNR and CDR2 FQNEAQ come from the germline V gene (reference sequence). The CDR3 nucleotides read TGTGCCAGCAGCCGCGGGGATCCCTACAATGAGCAGTTCTTC. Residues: CASSRGDPYNEQFF.

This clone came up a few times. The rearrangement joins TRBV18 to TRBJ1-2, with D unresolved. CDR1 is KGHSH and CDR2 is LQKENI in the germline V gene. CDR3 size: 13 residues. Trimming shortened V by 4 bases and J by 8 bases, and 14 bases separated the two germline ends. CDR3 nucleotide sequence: TGTGCCAGCTCACTATACCGCGATGGAGGCTACACCTTC. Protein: CASSLYRDGGYTF. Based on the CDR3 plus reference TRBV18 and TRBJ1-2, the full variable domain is NAGVMQNPRHLVRRRGQEARLRCSPMKGHSHVYWYRQLPEEGLKFMVYLQKENIIDESGMPKERFSAEFPKEGPSILRIQQVVRGDSAAYFCASSLYRDGGYTFGSGTRLTVV.

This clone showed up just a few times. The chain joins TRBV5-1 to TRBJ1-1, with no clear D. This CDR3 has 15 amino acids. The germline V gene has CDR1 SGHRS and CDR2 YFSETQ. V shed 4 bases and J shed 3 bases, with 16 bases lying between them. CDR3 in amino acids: CASSPQGPRDTEAFF. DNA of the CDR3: TGCGCCAGCAGCCCCCAAGGGCCCCGGGACACTGAAGCTTTCTTT.

The CDR3 coding sequence is TGTGCCTGGAAGAGACAGGCAAACACTGAAGCTTTCTTT. It encodes CAWKRQANTEAFF. The V call is TRBV30, the J call TRBJ1-1; TRBD1 is a possible D gene (6 bases). The CDR3 consists of 13 residues. Trimming removed 4 bases from V and 2 bases from J, with 11 bases in between. Germline CDR1 GTSNPN, CDR2 SVGIG (reference sequence).

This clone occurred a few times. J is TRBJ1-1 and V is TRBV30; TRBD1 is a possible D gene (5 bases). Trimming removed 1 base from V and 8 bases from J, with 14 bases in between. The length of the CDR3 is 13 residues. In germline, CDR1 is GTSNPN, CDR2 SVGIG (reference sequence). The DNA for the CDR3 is TGTGCCTGGAGTGGGGGCCCCGGTTCGGAAGCTTTCTTT. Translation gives CAWSGGPGSEAFF.

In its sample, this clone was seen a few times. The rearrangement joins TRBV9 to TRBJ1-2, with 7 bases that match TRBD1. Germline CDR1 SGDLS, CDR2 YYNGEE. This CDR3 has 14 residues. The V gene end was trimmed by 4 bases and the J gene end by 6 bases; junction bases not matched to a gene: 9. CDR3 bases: TGTGCCAGCAGCCCGACAGGGATAAACGATGGCTACACCTTC. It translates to CASSPTGINDGYTF.

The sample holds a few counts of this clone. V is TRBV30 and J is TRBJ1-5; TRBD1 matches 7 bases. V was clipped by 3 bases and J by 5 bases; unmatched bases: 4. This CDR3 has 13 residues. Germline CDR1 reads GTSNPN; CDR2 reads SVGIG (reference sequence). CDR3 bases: TGTGCCTGGAGAGGGGGCCCGGATCAGCCCCAGCATTTT. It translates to CAWRGGPDQPQHF. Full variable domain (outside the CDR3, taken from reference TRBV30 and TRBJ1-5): SQTIHQWPATLVQPVGSPLSLECTVEGTSNPNLYWYRQAAGRGLQLLFYSVGIGQISSEVPQNLSASRPQDRQFILSSKKLLLSDSGFYLCAWRGGPDQPQHFGDGTRLSIL.